A selection of T cell receptor beta chains follows, all from one sample in a study of T-cell memory formation after mild COVID-19. TCRdb re-called the 5' RACE reads with MiXCR, one entry per CDR3 protein. The repertoire holds 260,000 or so distinct CDR3 sequences, with over 15% as singletons. Sequencing used PBMCs or a T cell subset sorted from them (not recorded which). The origin of the receptors is a man aged 18 to 29 who had mild COVID-19 (a few samples of this study predate the infection). Cell type and time point are not known. Both conserved end residues are part of each CDR3. The D gene is left open where the match is weak. Only some rows state a clone size, as once, few, many or a class for expanded clones.

J | D | size | V | length | DNA | CDR3
TRBJ2-3 | . | . | TRBV29-1 | 13 | TGCAGCGTTGTCCCGGCGGGGCCAGATACGCAGTATTTT | CSVVPAGPDTQYF
TRBJ2-5 | . | few | TRBV6-5 | 14 | TGTGCCAGCAGTTACTCGATAACAGCAGAGACCCAGTACTTC | CASSYSITAETQYF
TRBJ2-3 | TRBD2 | few | TRBV9 | 15 | TGTGCCAGCAGCGGACGCGGGGGGGTTGAGGATACGCAGTATTTT | CASSGRGGVEDTQYF
TRBJ2-7 | . | few | TRBV11-2 | 14 | TGTGCCAGCAGCTTAGATAGGTTATCGCCCGAGCAGTACTTC | CASSLDRLSPEQYF
TRBJ1-1 | TRBD1 | . | TRBV28 | 15 | TGTGCCAGCAGCCCCTGGACAGGGATGAACACTGAAGCTTTCTTT | CASSPWTGMNTEAFF
TRBJ1-1 | . | . | TRBV20-1 | 11 | TGCAGTGCACCGAGAGGCACTGAAGCTTTCTTT | CSAPRGTEAFF
TRBJ2-5 | TRBD2 | few | TRBV7-2 | 17 | TGTGCCAGCAGCGCGGGACTAGCGGGGGGGAGCCAAGAGACCCAGTACTTC | CASSAGLAGGSQETQYF
TRBJ2-2 | . | . | TRBV29-1 | 13 | TGCAGCGCAGGCTGGCAGAACACCGGGGAGCTGTTTTTT | CSAGWQNTGELFF
TRBJ2-3 | . | many | TRBV7-9 | 15 | TGTGCCAGCAGCTTCGGCACGGACCCCACAGATACGCAGTATTTT | CASSFGTDPTDTQYF
TRBJ2-2 | TRBD1 | . | TRBV20-1 | 13 | TGCAGTGCGACCCAGGGGGCGGGCGGGGAGCTGTTTTTT | CSATQGAGGELFF
TRBJ1-4 | TRBD1 | . | TRBV5-1 | 14 | TGCGCCAGCAGCTCTGGGACAGGGATGGAAAAACTGTTTTTT | CASSSGTGMEKLFF
TRBJ2-7 | . | few | TRBV4-1 | 15 | TGCGCCAGCAGCCCCCACCCCGCAGGGAGGTACGAGCAGTACTTC | CASSPHPAGRYEQYF
TRBJ1-3 | . | few | TRBV7-2 | 12 | TGTGCCAGCAGCTGGGCAGAGGACACCATATATTTT | CASSWAEDTIYF
TRBJ2-7 | TRBD2 | . | TRBV6-5 | 12 | TGTGCCAGCAGAGCGGGGACCTACGAGCAGTACTTC | CASRAGTYEQYF
TRBJ2-5 | . | . | TRBV4-1 | 16 | TGCGCCCGCAGCTTCGAACCGACCGACGCACAAGAGACCCAGTACTTC | CARSFEPTDAQETQYF
TRBJ1-1 | TRBD1 | many | TRBV7-2 | 13 | TGTGCCAGCAGCTCCGGGACAGGCCTTGAAGCTTTCTTT | CASSSGTGLEAFF
TRBJ2-5 | TRBD1 | few | TRBV4-2 | 17 | TGTGCCAGCAGCCTCACCAGGGGGAGAGGGTCGGGAGAGACCCAGTACTTC | CASSLTRGRGSGETQYF
TRBJ1-2 | . | . | TRBV20-1 | 16 | TGCAGTGCCGGGGGGACGGGGACACGGACTAACTATGGCTACACCTTC | CSAGGTGTRTNYGYTF
TRBJ2-1 | TRBD1 | . | TRBV23-1 | 16 | TGCGCCAGCAGTCCGAGGGACAGGGGCTCCTACAATGAGCAGTTCTTC | CASSPRDRGSYNEQFF
TRBJ2-3 | TRBD2 | . | TRBV12-3/TRBV12-4 | 16 | TGTGCCAGCAGACGCAATCCGGGGGGGCTCACAGATACGCAGTATTTT | CASRRNPGGLTDTQYF